A single sample is the source of the 18 T cell receptor beta chains below, sequenced in a study of neoadjuvant nivolumab and ipilimumab in lung cancer. Repertoires were generated with immunoSEQ multiplex PCR, while TCRdb's copy carries only in-frame clones and drops some. The sample lists tens of thousands of clones, roughly nine tenths occurring once. Source: peripheral blood, taken before neoadjuvant nivolumab, alone or with ipilimumab. Receptors were obtained from an adult with non-small cell lung cancer.

This chain joins TRBV29-1 and TRBJ1-2, with 8 bases aligning to TRBD1. Germline V CDR1 and CDR2: SQVTM, ANQGSEA. CDR3 size: 13 residues. The V gene end was trimmed by 3 bases and the J gene end by 2 bases; junction bases not matched to a gene: 2. This CDR3 is CSVDRQGNYGYTF. CDR3 bases: TGCAGCGTTGACCGACAGGGGAACTATGGCTACACCTTC.

The rearrangement joins TRBV7-9 to TRBJ1-1; 8 bases align to TRBD1. V was clipped by 1 base and J by 5 bases; unmatched bases: 12. This CDR3 has 17 amino acids. Per the germline V gene, CDR1 is SEHNR and CDR2 is FQNEAQ (reference sequence). CDR3 in amino acids: CASSLGPLGQGGTEAFF. The CDR3 nucleotides are TGTGCCAGCAGCTTAGGACCCCTTGGACAGGGAGGGACTGAAGCTTTCTTT.

This clone was picked up one time. The rearrangement uses TRBV30 and TRBJ2-2; D unclear. Germline V gene sequence: CDR1 GTSNPN, CDR2 SVGIG (reference sequence). This CDR3 region has 11 residues. V lost 3 bases and J 7 bases, leaving 6 bases between the germline ends. CDR3 residues: CAWRGYGELFF. In DNA, the CDR3 is TGTGCCTGGAGGGGTTACGGGGAGCTGTTTTTT.

The chain carries TRBV5-5 and TRBJ2-3; D is possibly TRBD1 or TRBD2 (5 bases each). Germline loops: CDR1 SGHKS, CDR2 YYEKEE (reference sequence). The V and J ends lost 4 bases and 0 bases respectively, with 12 bases between them. The CDR3 runs 15 residues. CDR3 protein: CASSRDGTSTDTQYF. The CDR3 nucleotides read TGTGCCAGCAGCCGGGACGGAACTAGCACAGATACGCAGTATTTT.

The rearrangement uses TRBV2 and TRBJ2-4, with a possible D match to TRBD2 (6 bases). Germline values: CDR1 SNHLY, CDR2 FYNNEI. Trimming stripped 5 bases from V and 10 bases from J, with 18 bases between. The CDR3 has 14 amino acids. CDR3 in DNA: TGTGCCAGCAGTAATTACGGGAGCGACAAGATTCAGTACTTC. Its translation: CASSNYGSDKIQYF.

The chain combines TRBV30 with TRBJ2-5; the match to TRBD2 covers 12 bases. The J call may be faulty, since TRBJ2-7 better matches the DNA end. CDR3 length: 13 amino acids. CDR1 GTSNPN and CDR2 SVGIG come from the germline V gene (reference sequence). CDR3 residues: CASRTSGAYEQYF. The CDR3 nucleotides are TGTGCCTCCCGGACTAGCGGGGCCTACGAGCAGTACTTC.

This clone was seen once. The chain joins TRBV4-3 to TRBJ2-7, with 12 bases matching TRBD2. Germline V lookup: CDR1 LGHNA, CDR2 YSLEER. The CDR3 totals 15 residues. V trimming: 6 bases; J trimming: 3 bases; junction bases outside the gene matches: 6. The chain's CDR3 is CASSPTSGRFYEQYF. For the CDR3, the DNA is TGCGCCAGCAGTCCGACTAGCGGGAGATTCTACGAGCAGTACTTC.

This rearrangement joins TRBV20-1 to TRBJ1-3; D remains ambiguous. The CDR3 length is 11 residues. Germline V gene sequence: CDR1 DFQATT, CDR2 SNEGSKA (reference sequence). Between the trimmed V and J ends, which lost 1 base and 8 bases, there was a span of 6 bases. The CDR3 is CSARVLDTIYF. CDR3 in DNA: TGCAGTGCTAGAGTGTTGGACACCATATATTTT.

The V gene is TRBV2, the J gene TRBJ2-7; 11 positions agree with TRBD1. The CDR3 length is 15 residues. V shed 1 base and J 3 bases; nucleotides not matched to a gene: 2. In germline, CDR1 is SNHLY, CDR2 FYNNEI. CDR3 sequence: CASSEGDRGGYEQYF. The DNA for the CDR3 is TGTGCCAGCAGTGAAGGGGACAGGGGGGGCTACGAGCAGTACTTC.

The CDR3, as DNA: TGTGCCAGCAGCTTAGGGACGAGCAATCAGCCCCAGCATTTT. Amino acids: CASSLGTSNQPQHF. The rearrangement uses TRBV7-9 and TRBJ1-5; no reliable D call. Germline CDR1 SEHNR, CDR2 FQNEAQ (reference sequence). The V end lost 1 base, the J end lost 1 base, and 5 bases lay between the germline ends. The CDR3 covers 14 residues.

The gene calls are TRBV6-1 and TRBJ2-7; D call uncertain. CDR1 is MNHNS and CDR2 is SASEGT in the germline V gene. The CDR3 is 15 amino acids. V dropped 6 bases and J dropped 3 bases, with 18 bases sitting between them. The CDR3 bases are TGTGCCAGCAGAGAGGACCACAGAATATTCTACGAGCAGTACTTC. Translated, it gives CASREDHRIFYEQYF.

The V gene is TRBV11-2, the J gene TRBJ2-3; 7 bases fit TRBD2. CDR3 length: 16 amino acids. Germline assignment: CDR1 SGHAT and CDR2 FQNNGV. Trimming cost V 5 bases and J 1 base; bases outside gene matches: 9. As DNA, the CDR3 is TGTGCCAGCAGCGAACAAGCGGGATATGGCACAGATACGCAGTATTTT. Protein: CASSEQAGYGTDTQYF.

J is TRBJ2-3 and V is TRBV7-9; 11 bases fit TRBD2. V lost 4 bases to trimming and J lost 2 bases; unmatched junction nucleotides: 11. The CDR3 spans 18 residues. Germline values: CDR1 SEHNR, CDR2 FQNEAQ (reference sequence). As DNA, the CDR3 is TGTGCCAGCAGCTCACACCTCGGGACTAGCGGACTCACAGATACGCAGTATTTT. Translated, it gives CASSSHLGTSGLTDTQYF.

V is TRBV19 and J is TRBJ1-1; 8 bases line up with TRBD1. V lost 3 bases and J lost 6; bases outside the gene matches: 12. The CDR3 totals 16 residues. Germline V gives CDR1 LNHDA, CDR2 SQIVND (reference sequence). CDR3 in amino acids: CASSITDRDAKAEAFF. CDR3 in DNA: TGTGCCAGTAGTATTACGGACAGGGACGCAAAAGCTGAAGCTTTCTTT.

V gene TRBV28 combines with J gene TRBJ2-3; possible D gene TRBD1, 5 bases. V was shortened by 3 bases and J by 1 base, with 11 bases between the two germline ends. Germline loops: CDR1 MDHEN, CDR2 SYDVKM. CDR3 length equals 15 residues. CDR3 sequence (DNA): TGTGCCAGCAGTTTGGCAGGGTTCGGCACAGATACGCAGTATTTT. Residues: CASSLAGFGTDTQYF.

The rearrangement links TRBV7-9 to TRBJ2-7; D perhaps matches TRBD1 (6 bases). From germline, CDR1 is SEHNR and CDR2 FQNEAQ (reference sequence). Trimming shortened V by 5 bases and J by 2 bases, and 10 bases separated the two germline ends. The CDR3 contains 13 residues. Here the CDR3 reads CASSPTGTYEQYF. The CDR3 coding sequence is TGTGCCAGCAGCCCCACAGGGACCTACGAGCAGTACTTC.

The chain links TRBV9 to TRBJ2-4; 8 bases agree with TRBD1. The CDR3 loop spans 13 amino acids. Germline loops: CDR1 SGDLS, CDR2 YYNGEE. The V gene end was trimmed by 7 bases and the J gene end by 5 bases; junction bases not matched to a gene: 5. The chain's CDR3 is CASSLTGENIQYF. The CDR3, as DNA: TGTGCCAGCTCCCTGACAGGGGAAAACATTCAGTACTTC.

The J gene is TRBJ2-7, the V gene TRBV5-6; 7 bases match TRBD1. J was trimmed by 3 bases and V by 4 bases; bases with no gene match: 7. Germline CDR1 SGHDT, CDR2 YYEEEE. The CDR3 has 14 amino acids. CDR3 nucleotides: TGTGCCAGCAGCCCCCCGGGACAGAGCTACGAGCAGTACTTC. Translated: CASSPPGQSYEQYF.